Listed below are T cell receptor beta chains from one sample, sequenced in a study of blood T cell repertoires in COVID-19. Here immunoSEQ multiplex PCR was the method, and the copy in TCRdb shows in-frame clones only, minus some. The table shows around 190,000 clones, with 85% occurring only once. Material for sequencing was peripheral blood. Receptors were obtained from a woman in her sixties or seventies with acute or convalescent COVID-19. CDR3s include the opening cysteine and the closing phenylalanine or tryptophan. A D gene is named only where the DNA matches it firmly. Size is omitted from some rows. Given values are once, few, many or a class for expanded clones.

j_gene	d_gene	abundance	len	v_gene	CDR3nt	CDR3aa
TRBJ1-2	.	.	13	TRBV18	TGTGCCAGCTCACCACGCGCCTCCGATGGCTACACCTTC	CASSPRASDGYTF
TRBJ1-5	.	few	15	TRBV6-1	TGTGCCAGCAGTGATGGCCACCTTGGCAATCAGCCCCAGCATTTT	CASSDGHLGNQPQHF
TRBJ2-1	TRBD2	.	15	TRBV5-1	TGCGCCAGCAGCCCGGATAGCGGGAGGTTTTATGAGCAGTTCTTC	CASSPDSGRFYEQFF
TRBJ1-3	TRBD1	.	15	TRBV23-1	TGCGCCAGTATCAGTGACAGGGAAAACGGAAACACCATATATTTT	CASISDRENGNTIYF
TRBJ1-1	TRBD1	few	15	TRBV14	TGTGCCAGCAGCCTCCCGGGACAGAATTACACTGAAGCTTTCTTT	CASSLPGQNYTEAFF
TRBJ2-5	.	.	11	TRBV6-5	TGTGCCAGCATGGTGGGGCAGACCCAGTACTTC	CASMVGQTQYF
TRBJ2-7	.	.	14	TRBV16	TGTGCCAGCAGCTTTGACATCGGGATCTACGAGCAGTACTTC	CASSFDIGIYEQYF
TRBJ2-2	.	.	14	TRBV6-5	TGTGCCAGCAGTTATTTAATCGGGGCCGGGGAGCTGTTTTTT	CASSYLIGAGELFF
TRBJ1-2	.	.	13	TRBV27	TGTGCCAGCAGAGGAGCACTATCCTATGGCTACACCTTC	CASRGALSYGYTF
TRBJ1-1	TRBD1	once	12	TRBV28	TGTGCCAGCAGTCGGACAGGGTTTGAAGCTTTCTTT	CASSRTGFEAFF
TRBJ1-4	TRBD1	.	15	TRBV18	TGTGCCAGCTCACCCTCCGGGACAGGGGATGAAAAACTGTTTTTT	CASSPSGTGDEKLFF
TRBJ2-5	TRBD2	.	17	TRBV5-1	TGCGCCAGCAGCTTGGGGCAGGTAGCGGGAGGGCAAGAGACCCAGTACTTC	CASSLGQVAGGQETQYF
TRBJ2-7	.	.	16	TRBV28	TGTGCCAGCAGTCAGGCCCTAGCCAACCCAATCTACGAGCAGTACTTC	CASSQALANPIYEQYF
TRBJ1-3	.	.	13	TRBV19	TGTGCCAGTAGGGTACGGGGTCTAGACACCATATATTTT	CASRVRGLDTIYF
TRBJ1-2	TRBD1	few	14	TRBV29-1	TGCAGCGTTGAAGATCGACAGGGGAGGTATGGCTACACCTTC	CSVEDRQGRYGYTF
TRBJ2-1	.	once	17	TRBV5-1	TGCGCCAGCAGCCCTAGTCTAGCGTTTAGCTCCTACAATGAGCAGTTCTTC	CASSPSLAFSSYNEQFF
TRBJ2-3	TRBD2	once	15	TRBV10-3	TGTGCCACCCGCCCTAGCGGGGGGGGCACAGATACGCAGTATTTT	CATRPSGGGTDTQYF
TRBJ1-3	.	.	13	TRBV10-3	TGTGCCACAGGGGCGACAGCTTTAAACACCATATATTTT	CATGATALNTIYF
TRBJ2-1	.	.	13	TRBV12-3/TRBV12-4	TGTGCCAGCAGTCCCCTAGAACGCAATGAGCAGTTCTTC	CASSPLERNEQFF
TRBJ2-2	TRBD2	.	16	TRBV3-1/TRBV3-2	TGTGCCAGCAGCCTAGGACTAGCGGGAGTTAACGGGGAGCTGTTTTTT	CASSLGLAGVNGELFF
TRBJ1-1	TRBD1	once	15	TRBV5-1	TGCGCCAGCAGCTTGGGGGGACAGGGAAGCACTGAAGCTTTCTTT	CASSLGGQGSTEAFF
TRBJ2-5	.	.	13	TRBV12-3/TRBV12-4	TGTGCCAGCAGTTTACTCAGTGGCGAGACCCAGTACTTC	CASSLLSGETQYF
TRBJ1-6	.	.	14	TRBV27	TGTGCCAGCAGTTTAGGTCAGGTTAATTCACCCCTCCACTTT	CASSLGQVNSPLHF
TRBJ1-4	.	.	13	TRBV30	TGTGCCTGGAGTCTAGGTTATAATGAAAAACTGTTTTTT	CAWSLGYNEKLFF
TRBJ1-2	.	once	10	TRBV20-1	TGCACTGACAGCAACTATGGCTACACCTTC	CTDSNYGYTF
TRBJ2-7	TRBD1	once	16	TRBV19	TGTGCCAGTAGTCCGGCCGCAGGGGGCGATTACTACGAGCAGTACTTC	CASSPAAGGDYYEQYF
TRBJ2-7	TRBD1	many	15	TRBV13	TGTGCCAGCAGCTTAGATACAGGGGGATCCTACGAGCAGTACTTC	CASSLDTGGSYEQYF
TRBJ1-3	.	few	16	TRBV7-9	TGTGCCAGCAGCGCATCAGGGCGTCCCTCTGGAAACACCATATATTTT	CASSASGRPSGNTIYF
TRBJ1-6	.	.	17	TRBV27	TGTGCCAGCAGACCGCGGACGGCGGAGGCCTATAATTCACCCCTCCACTTT	CASRPRTAEAYNSPLHF
TRBJ1-3	TRBD1	.	15	TRBV30	TGTGCCTGGAGTGGGGGACAGTTTTCTGGAAACACCATATATTTT	CAWSGGQFSGNTIYF
TRBJ2-7	.	.	16	TRBV28	TGTGCCAGCAGTTTCCGGGGATTTAAGAGCTCCTACGAGCAGTACTTC	CASSFRGFKSSYEQYF
TRBJ2-1	TRBD2	.	16	TRBV7-3	TGTGCCAGCAGCCGATTTACTAGCGGGAACTACAATGAGCAGTTCTTC	CASSRFTSGNYNEQFF
TRBJ1-4	.	.	20	TRBV6-7	TGTGCCAGCAGTTACTCGAACTTTCACAGCCGCGAGGGCGGGGTTGAAAAACTGTTTTTT	CASSYSNFHSREGGVEKLFF
TRBJ1-1	.	.	15	TRBV10-3	TGTGCCATCAGTGAGTCAGGACAGCGGAACACTGAAGCTTTCTTT	CAISESGQRNTEAFF
TRBJ1-5	TRBD1	.	17	TRBV28	TGTGCCAGCACTCTCGTTCCCGGGACAGGGGGCAATCAGCCCCAGCATTTT	CASTLVPGTGGNQPQHF
TRBJ2-5	TRBD1	.	16	TRBV18	TGTGCCAGCTCTCAGGAGGACAGGGGGTACCAAGAGACCCAGTACTTC	CASSQEDRGYQETQYF
TRBJ2-7	.	.	17	TRBV28	TGTGCCAGCAGTTCACCGTTCGACAGTTACCTAGACCACGAGCAGTACTTC	CASSSPFDSYLDHEQYF
TRBJ1-2	TRBD1	once	14	TRBV30	TGTGCCTGGGGCAGGGGGCTGAAATCTTATGGCTACACCTTC	CAWGRGLKSYGYTF
TRBJ2-1	.	.	15	TRBV11-1	TGTGCCAGCAGCACTCGACTCGACTCCTACAATGAGCAGTTCTTC	CASSTRLDSYNEQFF
TRBJ1-2	.	.	15	TRBV19	TGTGCCAGTAGTATAGAGGCAGGGGTTAACTATGGCTACACCTTC	CASSIEAGVNYGYTF
TRBJ1-5	.	.	15	TRBV18	TGTGCCAGCTCACCCGGCGGACAAAGCAATCAGCCCCAGCATTTT	CASSPGGQSNQPQHF
TRBJ1-2	TRBD1	.	14	TRBV28	TGTGCCAGCAGCTTACGGACAGGGATGTATGGCTACACCTTC	CASSLRTGMYGYTF
TRBJ2-3	TRBD2	.	15	TRBV2	TGTGCCAGCAGTGAACCTAGCGGGAGGCCAGATACGCAGTATTTT	CASSEPSGRPDTQYF
TRBJ1-2	.	.	13	TRBV6-5	TGTGCCAGCAGTATACAACCAGACTATGGCTACACCTTC	CASSIQPDYGYTF
TRBJ2-1	.	.	15	TRBV28	TGTGCCAGCAGTTCTTATCCCCGGGGGGCCAATGAGCAGTTCTTC	CASSSYPRGANEQFF
TRBJ1-2	TRBD1	.	13	TRBV3-1/TRBV3-2	TGTGCCAGCAGCCATACAGGGGGCGCTGGCTACACCTTC	CASSHTGGAGYTF
TRBJ2-3	.	.	15	TRBV5-1	TGCGCCAGCAGCCCCGACAGAACCGCCACAGATACGCAGTATTTT	CASSPDRTATDTQYF
TRBJ2-4	.	.	13	TRBV11-3	TGTGCCAGCAGCTTACCCAGTTCTAACATTCAGTACTTC	CASSLPSSNIQYF
TRBJ2-1	.	.	12	TRBV6-6	TGTGCCAGCAGCCATGGAGGGAATGAGCAGTTCTTC	CASSHGGNEQFF
TRBJ2-7	.	.	14	TRBV5-1	TGCGCCAGCAGCTTGGGGACCAAGGGGGACGAGCAGTACTTC	CASSLGTKGDEQYF
TRBJ2-5	TRBD2	.	15	TRBV18	TGTGCCAGCTCACCTCTAGCGGGAGACAGCCAGACCCAGTACTTC	CASSPLAGDSQTQYF
TRBJ2-7	.	.	16	TRBV7-6	TGTGCCAGCAGCCAGAGGTCGGGTACTAAATTTTACGAGCAGTACTTC	CASSQRSGTKFYEQYF
TRBJ1-1	TRBD1	.	15	TRBV15	TGTGCCACCAGCCAGGGGGACAGGGGGCGCACTGAAGCTTTCTTT	CATSQGDRGRTEAFF
TRBJ2-2	TRBD2	.	17	TRBV7-6	TGTGCCAGCAGCCCCCAGAATTTGGCGGGAGCATCCGGGGAGCTGTTTTTT	CASSPQNLAGASGELFF
TRBJ1-2	.	few	13	TRBV7-2	TGTGCCAGCAGCTTAGGGACAGCCTATGGCTACACCTTC	CASSLGTAYGYTF
TRBJ2-5	TRBD2	.	15	TRBV2	TGTGCCAGCAGTGAAACCGGGACTACCCAAGAGACCCAGTACTTC	CASSETGTTQETQYF
TRBJ1-3	TRBD1	.	16	TRBV28	TGTGCCAGCAGTCCAAGGACAGGTCGCTCTGGAAACACCATATATTTT	CASSPRTGRSGNTIYF
TRBJ1-4	.	.	12	TRBV2	TGTGCCAGCAGTGGACGGGATGAAAAACTGTTTTTT	CASSGRDEKLFF
TRBJ2-1	TRBD2	.	14	TRBV6-4	TGTGCCAGCAGTGACTCAGCGGGAGTAAATGAGCAGTTCTTC	CASSDSAGVNEQFF
TRBJ1-5	.	.	16	TRBV5-8	TGTGCCAGCACCCATCCAACACAGGGAAGAGGGCAGCCCCAGCATTTT	CASTHPTQGRGQPQHF